What follows are 10 T cell receptor beta chains derived from one specimen sequenced in a study of blood T cells in healthy people across ages. Primers used in a second PCR of about 7 to 12 cycles were a sample-barcoded 5' primer and a J-beta primer mix. MiXCR was run by TCRdb on the 5' RACE reads, yielding one entry per CDR3 protein. The profile shows 800,000 to 950,000 distinct CDR3 sequences, roughly 35% of them singletons. The material sequenced was blood. The source is a man between 18 and 29 years old in good health.

As concerns this clonotype: This clone may be a read error of a much larger clone one base away. The chain couples TRBV20-1 to TRBJ1-5, with D possibly matching TRBD1 (6 bases). V was cut by 3 bases and J by 6 bases, with 15 bases left in between. The CDR3 consists of 14 residues. Germline V gives CDR1 DFQATT, CDR2 SNEGSKA (reference sequence). The CDR3 DNA reads TGCAGTGCTAGGAGCCCCGGGGGCGGTCAGCCCCAGCATTTT. It specifies CSARSPGGGQPQHF.

As for this clonotype: This may come from a read error, since a much larger clone is one base off. This sequence joins TRBV12-3 or TRBV12-4 and TRBJ2-3; TRBD2 matches 9 bases. The CDR3 contains 15 residues. The chain's CDR3 is CASTFTSGPTATQYF. In DNA form, the CDR3 reads TGTGCCAGCACCTTTACTAGCGGGCCCACAGCTACGCAGTATTTT.

This rearrangement joins TRBV4-1 to TRBJ2-1, with TRBD2 as a possible D gene (7 bases). The J call may be wrong; the DNA end is better matched by TRBJ2-7. The CDR3 is 17 amino acids. Germline V CDR1 and CDR2: MGHRA, YSYEKL. This CDR3 reads CASSQVMWGGSYNEQYF. For the CDR3, the DNA is TGCGCCAGCAGCCAAGTGATGTGGGGGGGCTCCTACAATGAGCAGTACTTC.

This clonotype was observed many times. The genes are TRBV4-3 and TRBJ1-2; D call uncertain. Deletions cut 0 bases from V and 8 bases from J, with 13 bases between. Germline V lookup: CDR1 LGHNA, CDR2 YSLEER. The CDR3 runs 14 residues. CDR3 region: CASSQDTGLRGYTF. CDR3 nucleotides: TGCGCCAGCAGCCAAGATACGGGGTTGCGGGGCTACACCTTC.

The table lists this clonotype with many counts. The rearrangement joins TRBV30 to TRBJ1-2; 10 bases map to TRBD1. There are 15 residues in the CDR3. Germline CDR1 reads GTSNPN; CDR2 reads SVGIG (reference sequence). With V trimmed by 4 bases and J by 3 bases, 8 bases remained unmatched. CDR3 DNA sequence: TGTGCCTGGAAATGGTCTGGGACAGGGGACTATGGCTACACCTTC. Residues: CAWKWSGTGDYGYTF.

The chain carries TRBV5-1 and TRBJ1-1, with D uncertain. V was cut by 0 bases and J by 4 bases, with 13 bases left in between. Germline V lookup: CDR1 SGHRS, CDR2 YFSETQ. The CDR3 length is 15 residues. The chain's CDR3 is CASSLEEDMSTEAFF. In DNA, the CDR3 is TGCGCCAGCAGCTTGGAGGAGGATATGAGCACTGAAGCTTTCTTT.

The chain employs TRBV20-1 and TRBJ2-7; 9 positions agree with TRBD2. The V gene end was trimmed by 5 bases and the J gene end by 6 bases; junction bases not matched to a gene: 8. Germline loops: CDR1 DFQATT, CDR2 SNEGSKA (reference sequence). This CDR3 is built from 13 residues. CDR3 coding DNA: TGCAGTGCTTCCACTAGCGGGTTGGCCGAGCAGTACTTC. Translating it yields CSASTSGLAEQYF.

This clonotype was detected many times. The chain couples TRBV12-3 or TRBV12-4 to TRBJ2-5; D not certain. The assigned J gene may be wrong: the sequence end matches TRBJ2-7 better. This CDR3 region has 13 residues. The CDR3 spells CASSLKAESEQYF. In DNA, the CDR3 is TGTGCCAGCAGTTTAAAGGCGGAGAGCGAGCAGTACTTC.

The J gene is TRBJ2-7, the V gene TRBV14; D call uncertain. Trimming took 3 bases from V and 6 from J, leaving 12 bases between them. This CDR3 comprises 13 residues. Germline loops: CDR1 SGHDN, CDR2 FVKESK. The CDR3 DNA reads as TGTGCCAGCAGCCAGGCCCCTAGGAGCGAGCAGTACTTC. Its protein is CASSQAPRSEQYF.

The DNA for the CDR3 is TGTGCCAGCAGCTTAGAGGGCCAGGTCTCGATGTACTTC. It codes for CASSLEGQVSMYF. This chain joins TRBV7-9 and TRBJ2-7; no firm D call. V lost 1 base to trimming and J lost 12 bases, with 16 bases between them. The CDR3 totals 13 residues. Germline V lookup: CDR1 SEHNR, CDR2 FQNEAQ (reference sequence).